This record looks at one T cell receptor (beta chain) sequence and its context. This sample stems from a study of blood T cell repertoires in COVID-19. Study-wide context: From the United States, Italy and Spain came samples of acute and convalescent COVID-19.

Authors' data handling: Scientists estimated how many nucleated cells there were by amplifying reference gene primers. The method was immunoSEQ multiplex PCR; TCRdb's version includes in-frame clones alone and lacks a portion of them. V, J and clone size derive from that table, while D and trimming were established from the DNA sequence. This table has hundreds of thousands of clones, 90% appearing once. The V and J ends lost 3 bases and 3 bases respectively, with 10 bases between them. Germline CDR1 and CDR2: KGHSH and LQKENI. CDR3 length: 14 amino acids. Recruits, aged about 18 to 100 years, lived in 20 to 30 US areas.

This clonotype was obtained from a man aged 55 to 70 who had recovered from COVID-19. The V call is TRBV18, the J call TRBJ2-3; D perhaps matches TRBD2 (6 bases). Sequenced input: PBMCs or T cells enriched from blood (not recorded which). The CDR3 coding sequence is TGTGCCAGCTCACCGGGACTTGCAACAGATACGCAGTATTTT. It translates to CASSPGLATDTQYF.